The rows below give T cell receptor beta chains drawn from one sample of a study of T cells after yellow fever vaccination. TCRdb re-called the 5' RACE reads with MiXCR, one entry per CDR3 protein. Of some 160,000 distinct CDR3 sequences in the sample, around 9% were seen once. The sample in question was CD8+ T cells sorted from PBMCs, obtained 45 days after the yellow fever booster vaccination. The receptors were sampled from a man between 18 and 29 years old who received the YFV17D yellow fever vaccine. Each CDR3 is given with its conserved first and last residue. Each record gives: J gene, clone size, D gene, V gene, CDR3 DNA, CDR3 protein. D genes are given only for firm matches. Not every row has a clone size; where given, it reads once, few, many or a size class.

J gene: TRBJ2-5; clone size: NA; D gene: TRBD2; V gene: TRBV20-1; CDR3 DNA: TGCAGTGCTTCCCGCGGGGAGGGTCAAGAGACCCAGTACTTC; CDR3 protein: CSASRGEGQETQYF
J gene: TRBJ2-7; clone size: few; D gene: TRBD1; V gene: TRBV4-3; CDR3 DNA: TGCGCCAGCAGCCAAGGGGTGGCAGGGGGCACCTACGAGCAGTACTTC; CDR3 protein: CASSQGVAGGTYEQYF
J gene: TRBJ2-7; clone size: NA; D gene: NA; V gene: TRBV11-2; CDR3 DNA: TGTGCCAGCAGCCATTTGGGGAACGAGCAGCACTTC; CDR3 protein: CASSHLGNEQHF
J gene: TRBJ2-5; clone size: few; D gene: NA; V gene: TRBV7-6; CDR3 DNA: TGTGCCAGCAGCGTGGGACCCCCTGTGGAGACCCAGTACTTC; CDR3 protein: CASSVGPPVETQYF
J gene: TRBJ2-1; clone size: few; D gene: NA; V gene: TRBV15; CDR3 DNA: TGTGCCACCAGCAGAGGCGTAGCCCAGGCTTACAATGAGCAGTTCTTC; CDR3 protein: CATSRGVAQAYNEQFF
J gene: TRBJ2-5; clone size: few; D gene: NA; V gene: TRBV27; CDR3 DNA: TGTGCCAGCAGTCCCTGGACAGAAGAGACCCAGTACTTC; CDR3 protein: CASSPWTEETQYF
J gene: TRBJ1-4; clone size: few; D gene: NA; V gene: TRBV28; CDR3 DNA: TGTGCCAGCAGTTTGGAAGGTGAAAAACTGTTTTTT; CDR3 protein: CASSLEGEKLFF
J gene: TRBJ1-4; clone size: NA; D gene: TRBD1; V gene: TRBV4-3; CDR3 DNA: TGCGCCAGCAGCCAAGATTTCTCAGGGGGGAGTGAAAAACTGTTTTTT; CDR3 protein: CASSQDFSGGSEKLFF
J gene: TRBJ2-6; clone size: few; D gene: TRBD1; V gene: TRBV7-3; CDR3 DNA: TGTGCCAGCAGCTTCCCATCGGACAGGAGTAGCTCTGGGGCCAACGTCCTGACTTTC; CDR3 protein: CASSFPSDRSSSGANVLTF
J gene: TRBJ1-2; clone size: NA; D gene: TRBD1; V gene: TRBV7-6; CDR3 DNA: TGTGCCAGCAGCTTAGAGCCAGGGGGCGAATTGAGTGGCTACACCTTC; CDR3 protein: CASSLEPGGELSGYTF
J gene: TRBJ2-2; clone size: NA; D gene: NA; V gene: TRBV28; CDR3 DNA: TGTGCCAGCAGTTTCCAAGTGAACACCGGGGAGCTGTTTTTT; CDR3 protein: CASSFQVNTGELFF
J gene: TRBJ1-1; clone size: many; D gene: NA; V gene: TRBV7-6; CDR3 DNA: TGTGCCAGCAGCTCCGAAATGAACACTGAAGCTTTCTTT; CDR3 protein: CASSSEMNTEAFF
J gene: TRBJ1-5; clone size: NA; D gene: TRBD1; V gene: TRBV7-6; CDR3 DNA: TGTGCCAGCAGCTCCGGGACAGGGGGCCAGAAGCCCCAGCATTTT; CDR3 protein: CASSSGTGGQKPQHF
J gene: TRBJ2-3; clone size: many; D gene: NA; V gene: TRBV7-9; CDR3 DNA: TGTGCCAGCAGCTCCTCACAAGGTTACCGAACAGATACGCAGTATTTT; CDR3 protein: CASSSSQGYRTDTQYF
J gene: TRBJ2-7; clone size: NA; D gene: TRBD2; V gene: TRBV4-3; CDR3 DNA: TGCGCCAGCAGCCAAGGGGTGGACAGACCAACACTAGCGGGGCCTTCCTACGAGCAGTACTTC; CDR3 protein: CASSQGVDRPTLAGPSYEQYF
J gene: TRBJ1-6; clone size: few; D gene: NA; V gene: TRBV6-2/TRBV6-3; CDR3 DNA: TGTGCCAGCAGCCCGGGACGGAATAATTCACCCCTCCACTTT; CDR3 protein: CASSPGRNNSPLHF
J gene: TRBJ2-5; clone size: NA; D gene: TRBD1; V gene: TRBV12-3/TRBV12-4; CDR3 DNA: TGTGCCAGCAGAGACAGGGGGATGGGGACCCAGTACTTC; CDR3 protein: CASRDRGMGTQYF
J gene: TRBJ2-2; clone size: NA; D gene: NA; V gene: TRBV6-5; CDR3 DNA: TGTGCCAGCAGTTCTTCTCGAGGAAGGGTCGCCGGGGAGCTGTTTTTT; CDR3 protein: CASSSSRGRVAGELFF
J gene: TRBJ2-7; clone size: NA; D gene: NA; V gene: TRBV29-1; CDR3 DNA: TGCAGCGTACAGGGTGGAGGCATCCACGAGCAGTACTTC; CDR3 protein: CSVQGGGIHEQYF
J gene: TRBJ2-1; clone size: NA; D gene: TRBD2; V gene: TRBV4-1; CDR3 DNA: TGCGCCAGCAGCCAAAGGACTAGCGGGAGCAATGAGCAGTTCTTC; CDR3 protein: CASSQRTSGSNEQFF
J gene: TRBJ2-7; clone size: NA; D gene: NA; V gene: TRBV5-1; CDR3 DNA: TGCGCCAGCAGCGGGACTCTCTCCTACGAGCAGTACTTC; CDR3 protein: CASSGTLSYEQYF
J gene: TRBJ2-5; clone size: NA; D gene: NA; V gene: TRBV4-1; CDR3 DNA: TGCGCCAGCAGCCAAGCGCCCCAGGGGCCGAGGGAGACCCAGTACTTC; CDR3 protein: CASSQAPQGPRETQYF